This passage covers 5 T cell receptor beta chains from one sample sequenced in a study of CD8+ T cells in alopecia areata. Reverse transcription of extracted RNA yielded cDNA, which provided the sequencing template. Using immunoSEQ multiplex PCR, the repertoire was profiled, and TCRdb retains in-frame clones only, with some absent. Counted here are 10,000 to 15,000 clones, approximately 60% occurring once; the ten biggest clones make up approximately 13%. Peripheral blood, together with lesional scalp punch biopsies, was collected from alopecia areata patients. Sequencing was done on a sample of skin. All receptors come from a human donor with alopecia areata.

This clone occurred a few times. This rearrangement joins TRBV28 to TRBJ1-2, with no clear D. Trimming removed 4 bases at V and 1 base at J, with 22 bases between. The germline V gene encodes CDR1 MDHEN and CDR2 SYDVKM. The CDR3 has 18 residues. The CDR3 coding sequence is TGTGCCAGCAGTTCCCCATTCTCCCCTGCAGACCATAACTATGGCTACACCTTC. It translates to CASSSPFSPADHNYGYTF.

The rearrangement joins TRBV30 to TRBJ2-2; 7 positions match TRBD2. This CDR3 has 13 residues. CDR1 is GTSNPN and CDR2 is SVGIG in the germline V gene (reference sequence). V gave up 3 bases and J gave up 4 bases; unmatched junction bases: 2. In DNA, the CDR3 is TGTGCCTGGAGGACGGGGGGCACCGGGGAGCTGTTTTTT. This codes for CAWRTGGTGELFF.

This clone is termed medium-sized. The gene calls are TRBV28 and TRBJ2-7; 7 bases fit TRBD2. There are 13 residues in the CDR3. Per germline, CDR1 MDHEN and CDR2 SYDVKM. V dropped 6 bases and J dropped 5; count of bases not matched to a gene: 7. CDR3: CASRPGGGHEQYF. As DNA, the CDR3 is TGTGCCAGCAGGCCTGGGGGGGGTCACGAGCAGTACTTC.

This chain uses TRBV10-1 with TRBJ2-7, with D possibly being TRBD1 or TRBD2 (5 bases each). Germline V CDR1 and CDR2: WNHNN, SYGVQD (reference sequence). Trimming removed 0 bases from V and 6 bases from J, with 9 bases in between. The CDR3 has 13 residues. The CDR3 DNA sequence: TGCGCCAGCAGTGAGTCCGGGACCGCCGAGCAGTACTTC. It yields the protein CASSESGTAEQYF.

The rearrangement uses TRBV2 and TRBJ2-1; 12 bases match TRBD2. Looked up from germline, CDR1 is SNHLY and CDR2 is FYNNEI. The V gene end was trimmed by 4 bases and the J gene end by 4 bases; junction bases not matched to a gene: 2. The CDR3 contains 15 residues. DNA of the CDR3: TGTGCCAGCAGTGCTAGCGGGGGGGTGTACAATGAGCAGTTCTTC. This gives the protein CASSASGGVYNEQFF.